Each of the 30 T cell receptor beta chains below was sequenced from the same sample in a study of CD8 T cells in ankylosing spondylitis. Each CDR3 protein gets one entry after TCRdb re-called the 5' RACE reads with MiXCR. The sample carries about 33,000 distinct CDR3 sequences, more than 13% recorded once. The specimen sequenced was blood. All receptors come from a male donor with ankylosing spondylitis or in good health (not recorded which).

The rearrangement uses TRBV6-6 and TRBJ2-5; 7 bases map to TRBD2. CDR3 length: 13 amino acids. With V trimmed by 6 bases and J by 3 bases, 4 bases remained unmatched. Looked up from germline, CDR1 is MNHNY and CDR2 is SVGAGI (reference sequence). This CDR3 reads CASRMGTKETQYF. CDR3 in DNA: TGTGCCAGCAGAATGGGGACTAAAGAGACCCAGTACTTC.

The rearrangement joins TRBV2 to TRBJ2-4, with 7 bases matching TRBD2. The CDR3 consists of 15 residues. The trim removed 4 bases at V and 3 bases at J, leaving 6 bases unmatched. Germline loops: CDR1 SNHLY, CDR2 FYNNEI. CDR3 coding DNA: TGTGCCAGCAGTGCTCAGGGAGGGGTCAAAAACATTCAGTACTTC. This translates into CASSAQGGVKNIQYF. The full variable domain, in which reference TRBV2 and TRBJ2-4 provide the parts outside the CDR3, is EPEVTQTPSHQVTQMGQEVILRCVPISNHLYFYWYRQILGQKVEFLVSFYNNEISEKSEIFDDQFSVERPDGSNFTLKIRSTKLEDSAMYFCASSAQGGVKNIQYFGAGTRLSVL.

CDR3 DNA sequence: TGTGCCAGCAGCGGAACCGGGACGCCCGCTCTTAAACTGTTTTTT. This sequence encodes CASSGTGTPALKLFF. The chain carries TRBV5-5 and TRBJ1-4; TRBD1 might be the D (5 bases). The CDR3 totals 15 residues. V lost 4 bases to trimming and J lost 11 bases, with 21 bases between them. CDR1 and CDR2 from the germline V gene are SGHKS and YYEKEE (reference sequence).

This chain's CDR3 is CSVEDLGPYYNEQFF. In nucleotides, the CDR3 is TGCAGCGTTGAAGATCTTGGCCCTTACTACAATGAGCAGTTCTTC. V and J are TRBV29-1 and TRBJ2-1; no definite D call. Germline values: CDR1 SQVTM, CDR2 ANQGSEA. The ends were cut back, 0 bases at V and 3 bases at J, with 12 bases in the middle. CDR3 length equals 15 residues.

The chain links TRBV5-1 to TRBJ2-7, with 7 bases identical to TRBD1. The CDR3 runs to 15 residues. V shed 1 base and J 0 bases; nucleotides not matched to a gene: 4. The germline gives CDR1 SGHRS, CDR2 YFSETQ. The CDR3 spells CASSLTGQSSYEQYF. CDR3 bases: TGCGCCAGCAGCTTGACGGGACAGAGCTCCTACGAGCAGTACTTC.

The table lists this clonotype with a few counts. The chain couples TRBV20-1 to TRBJ2-7; no definite D call. V gave up 6 bases and J gave up 1 base, with 22 bases separating them. This CDR3 has 16 residues. Germline V gives CDR1 DFQATT, CDR2 SNEGSKA (reference sequence). CDR3 DNA: TGCAGTGCCATCCATATTCCCATCGTCGGGTCCTACGAGCAGTACTTC. Encoded protein: CSAIHIPIVGSYEQYF.

The rearrangement joins TRBV7-8 to TRBJ2-1; D may correspond to TRBD1 or TRBD2 (5 bases each). V was clipped by 4 bases and J by 5 bases, with 9 bases between them. The CDR3 extends over 13 amino acids. Per the germline V gene, CDR1 is SGHVS and CDR2 is FQNEAQ. The chain's CDR3 is CASSSRGDNEQFF. The CDR3 DNA sequence: TGTGCCAGCAGCTCCCGGGGCGACAATGAGCAGTTCTTC. Complete variable domain (other parts from reference TRBV7-8 and TRBJ2-1): GAGVSQSPRYKVAKRGQDVALRCDPISGHVSLFWYQQALGQGPEFLTYFQNEAQLDKSGLPSDRFFAERPEGSVSTLKIQRTQQEDSAVYLCASSSRGDNEQFFGPGTRLTVL.

This clonotype has at least ten counts. This sequence joins TRBV21-1 and TRBJ2-5; no check of the table's D call, TRBD1, against the DNA was made. TRBV21-1 represents a pseudogene. CDR3 length: 16 amino acids. The CDR3: CASSNLRDRSQETQYF. The CDR3, as DNA: TGTGCCAGCAGCAACCTACGGGACAGATCCCAAGAGACCCAGTACTTC.

CDR3 residues: CSARPGLAGGRELFF. The CDR3 nucleotides are TGCAGTGCTAGACCCGGACTAGCGGGGGGCCGGGAGCTGTTTTTT. The rearrangement uses TRBV20-1 and TRBJ2-2, with 14 bases that match TRBD2. Trimming removed 2 bases from V and 9 bases from J; junction bases left unmatched: 5. The germline V gene has CDR1 DFQATT and CDR2 SNEGSKA (reference sequence). The CDR3 runs 15 residues.

This clonotype is labeled medium-sized (0.01 to 0.1%). V usage is TRBV28 and J usage is TRBJ2-5; 8 nucleotides match TRBD2. Germline V gene sequence: CDR1 MDHEN, CDR2 SYDVKM. The ends lost 7 bases at V and 7 bases at J; junction bases unmatched: 17. CDR3 length: 16 amino acids. The CDR3 protein is CASTDHPLAVVSTQYF. CDR3 bases: TGTGCCAGCACCGACCACCCACTAGCGGTAGTGTCGACCCAGTACTTC.

This clonotype appeared a few times. The V call is TRBV21-1, the J call TRBJ2-3; the table's D call of TRBD1 was not tested on the DNA. TRBV21-1 is an annotated pseudogene. The CDR3 totals 17 residues. The CDR3 DNA reads TGTGCCAGCAGCAAAGGGAGTCCGGGGACAGGGACGGATACGCAGTATTTT. Translating gives CASSKGSPGTGTDTQYF.

This chain joins TRBV29-1 and TRBJ2-3, with TRBD1 matching over 12 bases. Per germline, CDR1 SQVTM and CDR2 ANQGSEA. J gave up 4 bases and V 4 bases, and 3 bases lay outside the gene matches. CDR3 length: 14 residues. DNA for the CDR3: TGCAGCGTTGCGGGACAGGGGGCCCCAGATACGCAGTATTTT. Its translation is CSVAGQGAPDTQYF.

The chain links TRBV4-1 to TRBJ2-5, with a weak D call TRBD2 (6 bases). The V gene lost 8 bases and the J gene lost 5 bases, with 15 bases spanning the gap. CDR1 is MGHRA and CDR2 is YSYEKL in the germline V gene. CDR3 length: 13 amino acids. CDR3 region: CASQPAGRETQYF. CDR3 in DNA: TGCGCCAGCCAGCCGGCAGGGAGGGAGACCCAGTACTTC.

This clonotype has a handful of counts. This chain joins TRBV5-1 and TRBJ2-7; 7 bases agree with TRBD2. This CDR3 is 15 amino acids long. Germline V CDR1 and CDR2: SGHRS, YFSETQ. Trimming removed 5 bases from V and 7 bases from J; junction bases left unmatched: 15. The CDR3 spells CASSLFPGLKGEQYF. CDR3 DNA: TGCGCCAGCAGTTTGTTTCCGGGACTAAAAGGGGAGCAGTACTTC.

The chain is built from TRBV20-1 and TRBJ2-2; the match to TRBD1 covers 7 bases. Germline assignment: CDR1 DFQATT and CDR2 SNEGSKA (reference sequence). The J segment lost 3 bases and the V segment lost 5 bases, leaving 6 bases of the junction unmatched. The CDR3 runs to 14 residues. The CDR3 region has the DNA TGCAGTGCTGATAAAGACAGGGACACCGGGGAGCTGTTTTTT. This translates into CSADKDRDTGELFF.

The chain uses TRBV11-2 and TRBJ1-1; D ambiguous. Germline V gene sequence: CDR1 SGHAT, CDR2 FQNNGV. CDR3 length: 15 residues. With 0 bases removed from V and 5 bases from J, the gap between germline ends came to 13 bases. The CDR3 protein is CASSLDVGLGTEAFF. CDR3 bases: TGTGCCAGCAGCTTAGATGTTGGGTTGGGTACTGAAGCTTTCTTT.

There are a few counts of this clonotype. The CDR3, as DNA: TGTGCCAGCGGGCAGGAATACACCGGGGAGCTGTTTTTT. Its translation: CASGQEYTGELFF. V is TRBV28 and J is TRBJ2-2; D uncertain. Germline V gene sequence: CDR1 MDHEN, CDR2 SYDVKM. V was cut by 8 bases and J by 3 bases, with 10 bases left in between. CDR3 length equals 13 residues.

The chain carries TRBV29-1 and TRBJ1-3; D unresolved. Per germline, CDR1 SQVTM and CDR2 ANQGSEA. This CDR3 has 14 amino acids. The V end lost 5 bases, the J end lost 0 bases, and 11 bases lay between the germline ends. The CDR3 sequence: CSVRDTRSGNTIYF. The CDR3 nucleotides read TGCAGCGTTCGTGACACCCGCTCTGGAAACACCATATATTTT.

This clonotype has more than one count but fewer than ten. J is TRBJ2-5 and V is TRBV28; D ambiguous. Trimming stripped 6 bases from V and 6 bases from J, with 11 bases between. Germline assignment: CDR1 MDHEN and CDR2 SYDVKM. The CDR3 contains 12 residues. The CDR3 protein is CASRDPVKTQYF. The CDR3 DNA follows: TGTGCCAGCAGGGACCCAGTAAAGACCCAGTACTTC. Together with reference TRBV28 and TRBJ2-5, the CDR3 gives the full variable domain: DVKVTQSSRYLVKRTGEKVFLECVQDMDHENMFWYRQDPGLGLRLIYFSYDVKMKEKGDIPEGYSVSREKKERFSLILESASTNQTSMYLCASRDPVKTQYFGPGTRLLVL.

The chain joins TRBV5-1 to TRBJ2-2; 7 bases fit TRBD2. Germline V gene data show CDR1 as SGHRS and CDR2 as YFSETQ. This CDR3 is 16 amino acids long. V shed 4 bases, J shed 2 bases, and the junction held 8 bases outside the gene matches. CDR3 loop: CASSPLTSTNTGELFF. CDR3 nucleotides: TGCGCCAGCAGCCCTTTGACTAGCACAAACACCGGGGAGCTGTTTTTT.

The J gene is TRBJ2-1, the V gene TRBV5-4, with TRBD2 matching over 10 bases. Trimming at V came to 2 bases and at J to 7 bases, leaving 6 bases not matched to a gene. This CDR3 spans 15 amino acids. The germline V gene has CDR1 SGHNT and CDR2 YYREEE (reference sequence). CDR3 in amino acids: CASSLGLAGANEQFF. The CDR3 bases are TGTGCCAGCAGCTTAGGGCTAGCGGGGGCGAATGAGCAGTTCTTC.

This clonotype was observed a handful of times. The chain recombines TRBV4-3 with TRBJ2-7, with D unclear. V was pared by 0 bases and J by 7 bases, with 10 bases between. Germline V gene lookup returns CDR1 LGHNA and CDR2 YSLEER. The CDR3 contains 13 residues. CDR3 DNA sequence: TGCGCCAGCAGCCAAGATTTTCGGCAAGAGCAGTACTTC. It is translated as CASSQDFRQEQYF.

This clonotype was recorded a few times. The rearrangement joins TRBV12-3 or TRBV12-4 to TRBJ2-3, with a tentative D call TRBD1 (5 bases). Trimming removed 2 bases from V and 4 bases from J, with 13 bases in between. The CDR3 is made up of 15 amino acids. The CDR3 sequence is CASSLLAGWADTQYF. CDR3 DNA sequence: TGTGCCAGCAGTTTATTAGCAGGGTGGGCAGATACGCAGTATTTT.

The V gene is TRBV20-1, the J gene TRBJ1-5, with D perhaps TRBD1 (6 bases). CDR3 size: 14 residues. Germline V gene data show CDR1 as DFQATT and CDR2 as SNEGSKA (reference sequence). The V and J ends lost 0 bases and 6 bases respectively, with 12 bases between them. In DNA, the CDR3 is TGCAGTGCTAGAGACCCAGGGGAGAGTCAGCCCCAGCATTTT. It is translated as CSARDPGESQPQHF.

This clonotype showed up just a few times. The chain uses TRBV27 and TRBJ2-2; TRBD2 matches at 7 bases. The ends lost 4 bases at V and 1 base at J; junction bases unmatched: 6. This CDR3 contains 16 residues. Germline V gene data show CDR1 as MNHEY and CDR2 as SMNVEV (reference sequence). CDR3 loop: CASSSRKRGNTGELFF. DNA of the CDR3: TGTGCCAGCAGTTCCCGAAAGCGGGGGAACACCGGGGAGCTGTTTTTT.

This chain uses TRBV20-1 with TRBJ2-1; D gene unclear. The CDR3 is 14 residues long. Germline CDR1 and CDR2: DFQATT and SNEGSKA (reference sequence). V shed 5 bases and J shed 4 bases, with 15 bases lying between them. DNA for the CDR3: TGCAGTGCTTTGCCTGAAAGTATTTACAATGAGCAGTTCTTC. Translation: CSALPESIYNEQFF.

This clonotype was observed a few times. The chain employs TRBV6-5 and TRBJ2-7, with 10 bases matching TRBD1. This CDR3 is built from 13 residues. Germline-derived CDR1 and CDR2 are MNHEY and SVGAGI. J gave up 6 bases and V 5 bases, and 4 bases lay outside the gene matches. The CDR3 is CASSEGQGSEQYF. In DNA form, the CDR3 reads TGTGCCAGCAGTGAGGGACAGGGGAGCGAGCAGTACTTC.

This clonotype appeared a few times. The chain combines TRBV10-3 with TRBJ2-7; 9 nucleotides match TRBD2. Trimming cost V 2 bases and J 0 bases; bases outside gene matches: 2. This CDR3 has 15 residues. Germline values: CDR1 ENHRY, CDR2 SYGVKD. The CDR3 DNA reads TGTGCCATCAGTGAGGTTAGCGGGAGCTCCTACGAGCAGTACTTC. Translation gives CAISEVSGSSYEQYF.

This clonotype came up a few times. The CDR3 sequence is CASSFTGTGKNTEAFF. As DNA, the CDR3 is TGTGCCAGCAGCTTTACCGGGACAGGGAAAAACACTGAAGCTTTCTTT. The chain combines TRBV28 with TRBJ1-1; 9 nucleotides match TRBD1. J lost 2 bases, V lost 6 bases, and 10 bases had no gene match. The CDR3 is 16 amino acids. From germline, CDR1 is MDHEN and CDR2 SYDVKM.

This chain links TRBV5-1 with TRBJ2-7; weak D call: TRBD1 (6 bases). The CDR3 contains 14 residues. Germline V lookup: CDR1 SGHRS, CDR2 YFSETQ. Trimming took off 0 bases at V and 6 bases at J, with 13 bases between the two ends. The CDR3 DNA reads TGCGCCAGCAGCTTGGTTCCAGGGGTCACCGAGCAGTACTTC. Its translation is CASSLVPGVTEQYF.